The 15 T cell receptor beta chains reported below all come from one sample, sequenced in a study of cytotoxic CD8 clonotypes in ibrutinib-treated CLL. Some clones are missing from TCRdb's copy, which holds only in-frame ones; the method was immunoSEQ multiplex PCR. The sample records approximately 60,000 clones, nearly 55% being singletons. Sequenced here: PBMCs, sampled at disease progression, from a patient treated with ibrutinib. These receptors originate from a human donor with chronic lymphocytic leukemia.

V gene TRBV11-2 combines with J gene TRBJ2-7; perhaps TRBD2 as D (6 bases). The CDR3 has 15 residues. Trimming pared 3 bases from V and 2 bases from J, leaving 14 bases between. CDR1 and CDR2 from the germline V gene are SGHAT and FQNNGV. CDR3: CASSFGLRITYEQYF. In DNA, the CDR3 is TGTGCCAGCAGCTTCGGACTACGAATAACCTACGAGCAGTACTTC.

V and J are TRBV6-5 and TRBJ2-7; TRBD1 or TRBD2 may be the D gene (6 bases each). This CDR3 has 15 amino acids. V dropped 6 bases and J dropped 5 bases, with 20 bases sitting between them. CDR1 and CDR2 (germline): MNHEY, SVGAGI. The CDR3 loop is CASRAGGQRADEQYF. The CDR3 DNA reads TGTGCCAGCAGGGCCGGGGGCCAGAGGGCCGACGAGCAGTACTTC.

CDR3 amino acids: CAWSVGGGTSADTQYF. CDR3 DNA: TGTGCCTGGAGCGTGGGGGGGGGAACCTCCGCAGATACGCAGTATTTT. This chain uses TRBV30 with TRBJ2-3; 7 positions match TRBD2. Losses at the gene ends were 3 bases for V and 4 bases for J; bases not matched to a gene: 13. CDR3 length: 16 residues. CDR1 and CDR2 from the germline V gene are GTSNPN and SVGIG (reference sequence).

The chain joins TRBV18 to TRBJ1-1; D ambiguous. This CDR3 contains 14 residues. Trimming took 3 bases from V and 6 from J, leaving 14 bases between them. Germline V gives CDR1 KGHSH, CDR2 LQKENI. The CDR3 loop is CASSPVVTESEAFF. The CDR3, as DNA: TGTGCCAGCTCACCTGTTGTCACGGAATCTGAAGCTTTCTTT.

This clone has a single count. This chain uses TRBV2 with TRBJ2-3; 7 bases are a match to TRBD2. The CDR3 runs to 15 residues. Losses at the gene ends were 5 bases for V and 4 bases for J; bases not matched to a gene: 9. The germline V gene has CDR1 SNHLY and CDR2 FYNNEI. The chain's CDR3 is CASSNSGSIADTQYF. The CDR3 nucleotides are TGTGCCAGCAGTAATAGCGGGTCAATTGCAGATACGCAGTATTTT.

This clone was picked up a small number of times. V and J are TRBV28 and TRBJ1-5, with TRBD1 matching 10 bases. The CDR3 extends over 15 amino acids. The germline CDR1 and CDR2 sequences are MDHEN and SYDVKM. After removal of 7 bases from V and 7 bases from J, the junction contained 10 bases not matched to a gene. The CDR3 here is CASNRPTGGEQPQHF. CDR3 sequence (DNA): TGTGCCAGCAATCGCCCGACAGGGGGCGAGCAGCCCCAGCATTTT.

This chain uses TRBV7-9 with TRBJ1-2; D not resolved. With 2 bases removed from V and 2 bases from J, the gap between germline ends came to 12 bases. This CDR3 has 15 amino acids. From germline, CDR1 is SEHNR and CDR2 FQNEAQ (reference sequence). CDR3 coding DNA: TGTGCCAGCAGCTTAAGGGAAATCGGGAACTATGGCTACACCTTC. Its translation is CASSLREIGNYGYTF.

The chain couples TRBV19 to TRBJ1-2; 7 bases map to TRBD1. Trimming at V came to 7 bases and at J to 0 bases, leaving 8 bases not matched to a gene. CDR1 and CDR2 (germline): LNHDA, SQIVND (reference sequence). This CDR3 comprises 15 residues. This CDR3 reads CASIWTGTANYGYTF. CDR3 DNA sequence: TGTGCCAGTATTTGGACCGGGACAGCTAACTATGGCTACACCTTC.

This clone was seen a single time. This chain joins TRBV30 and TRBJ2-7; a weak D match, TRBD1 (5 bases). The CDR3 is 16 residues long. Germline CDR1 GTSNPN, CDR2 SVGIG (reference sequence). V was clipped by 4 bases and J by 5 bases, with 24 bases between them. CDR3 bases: TGTGCCTGGACACCCTTAGGGCAAGGGGCTTACGACGAGCAGTACTTC. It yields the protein CAWTPLGQGAYDEQYF. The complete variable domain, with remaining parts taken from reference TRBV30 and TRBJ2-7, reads SQTIHQWPATLVQPVGSPLSLECTVEGTSNPNLYWYRQAAGRGLQLLFYSVGIGQISSEVPQNLSASRPQDRQFILSSKKLLLSDSGFYLCAWTPLGQGAYDEQYFGPGTRLTVT.

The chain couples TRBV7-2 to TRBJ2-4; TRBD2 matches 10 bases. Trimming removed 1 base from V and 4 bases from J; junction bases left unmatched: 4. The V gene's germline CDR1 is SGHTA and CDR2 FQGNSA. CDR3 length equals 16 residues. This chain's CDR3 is CASSLVSGGTKNIQYF. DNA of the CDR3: TGTGCCAGCAGCTTAGTTAGCGGGGGGACAAAAAACATTCAGTACTTC.

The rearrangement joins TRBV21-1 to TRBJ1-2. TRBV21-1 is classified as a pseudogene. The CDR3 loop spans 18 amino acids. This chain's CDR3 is CASNGDFSPEGEYYGYTF. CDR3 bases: TGTGCCAGCAACGGGGATTTTAGCCCGGAGGGAGAGTACTATGGCTACACCTTC.

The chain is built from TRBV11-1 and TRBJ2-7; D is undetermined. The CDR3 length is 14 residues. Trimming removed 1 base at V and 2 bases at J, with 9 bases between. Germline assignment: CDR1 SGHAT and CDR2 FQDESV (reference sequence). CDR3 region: CASSLGPATYEQYF. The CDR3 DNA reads TGTGCCAGCAGCTTAGGTCCAGCCACCTACGAGCAGTACTTC.

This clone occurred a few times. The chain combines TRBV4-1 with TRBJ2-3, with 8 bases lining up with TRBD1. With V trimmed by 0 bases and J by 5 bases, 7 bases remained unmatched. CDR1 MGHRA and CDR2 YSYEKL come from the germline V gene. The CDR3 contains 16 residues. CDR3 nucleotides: TGCGCCAGCAGCCAAGAAACGACAGGGGTAGTAGATACGCAGTATTTT. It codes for CASSQETTGVVDTQYF.

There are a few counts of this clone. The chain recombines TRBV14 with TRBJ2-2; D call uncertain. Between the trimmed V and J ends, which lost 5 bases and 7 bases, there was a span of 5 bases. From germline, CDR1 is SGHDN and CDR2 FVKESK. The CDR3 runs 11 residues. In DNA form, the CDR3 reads TGTGCCAGCAGCACCTTCGGGGAGCTGTTTTTT. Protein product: CASSTFGELFF. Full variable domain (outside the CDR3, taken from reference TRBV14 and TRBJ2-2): EAGVTQFPSHSVIEKGQTVTLRCDPISGHDNLYWYRRVMGKEIKFLLHFVKESKQDESGMPNNRFLAERTGGTYSTLKVQPAELEDSGVYFCASSTFGELFFGEGSRLTVL.

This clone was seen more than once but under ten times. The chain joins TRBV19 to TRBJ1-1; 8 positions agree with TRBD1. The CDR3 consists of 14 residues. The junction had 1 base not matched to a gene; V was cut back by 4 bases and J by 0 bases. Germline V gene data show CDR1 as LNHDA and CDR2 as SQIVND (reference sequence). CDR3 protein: CASSTTGVNTEAFF. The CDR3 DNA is TGTGCCAGTAGTACGACAGGGGTGAACACTGAAGCTTTCTTT.